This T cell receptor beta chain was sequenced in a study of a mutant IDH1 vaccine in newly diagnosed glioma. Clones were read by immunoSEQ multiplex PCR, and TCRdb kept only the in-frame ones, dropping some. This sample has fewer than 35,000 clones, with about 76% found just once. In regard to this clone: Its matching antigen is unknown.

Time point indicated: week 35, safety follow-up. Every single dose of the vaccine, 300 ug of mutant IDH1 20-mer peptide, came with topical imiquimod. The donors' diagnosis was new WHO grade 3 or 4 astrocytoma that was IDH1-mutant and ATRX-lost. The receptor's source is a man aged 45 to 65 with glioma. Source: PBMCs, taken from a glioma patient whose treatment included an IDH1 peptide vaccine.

CDR3 coding DNA: TGTGCCAGCAGCTCCGACCCCGGGGACGAGCAGTACTTC. Translating it yields CASSSDPGDEQYF. The chain couples TRBV5-4 to TRBJ2-7, with a possible D match to TRBD2 (5 bases). In germline, CDR1 is SGHNT, CDR2 YYREEE (reference sequence). V lost 3 bases, J lost 5 bases, and 12 bases lay in between. The CDR3 runs 13 residues. Using reference TRBV5-4 and TRBJ2-7 for the parts outside the CDR3, the full variable domain is ETGVTQSPTHLIKTRGQQVTLRCSSQSGHNTVSWYQQALGQGPQFIFQYYREEENGRGNFPPRFSGLQFPNYSSELNVNALELDDSALYLCASSSDPGDEQYFGPGTRLTVT.